A single sample gave rise to the 5 T cell receptor beta chains below, sequenced in a study of blood T cells in healthy people across ages (dated by TCRdb to 2014 to 2015). The library came from 5' RACE. The sample was run on an Illumina HiSeq 2500. A second roughly 6 to 12 cycle PCR used a sample-barcoded 5' primer and a J-beta primer mix. In TCRdb, the public reads were trimmed at Q25 with fastp and aligned with MiXCR, with productive beta chains retained. Each record represents a unique CDR3 protein, reported with the most common genes and DNA among its rows. Present in this sample are about 640,000 distinct CDR3 sequences, under 65% of which were seen just once. The top ten clonotypes cover more than 35% of the sample. Sequencing input: blood. The receptors derive from a man aged 55 to 70 in good health.

The rearrangement links TRBV5-1 to TRBJ1-2; D may be TRBD1 (5 bases). The CDR3 is made up of 14 amino acids. V was clipped by 3 bases and J by 3 bases, with 12 bases between them. Germline V gives CDR1 SGHRS, CDR2 YFSETQ. Here the CDR3 DNA reads TGCGCCAGCAGCTCCGGACATACGGACTATGGCTACACCTTC. It is translated as CASSSGHTDYGYTF.

This chain links TRBV5-4 with TRBJ1-6; D gene ambiguous. The V end was cut by 4 bases, the J end by 0 bases, with 8 bases between. CDR1 SGHNT and CDR2 YYREEE come from the germline V gene (reference sequence). This CDR3 is 15 amino acids long. CDR3 sequence reads: CASSAGGSYNSPLHF. CDR3 sequence (DNA): TGTGCCAGCAGCGCGGGCGGCTCCTATAATTCACCCCTCCACTTT.

In this sample, this clonotype turned up a few times. V and J are TRBV20-1 and TRBJ2-7; D remains unclear. V lost 3 bases to trimming and J lost 1 base, with 7 bases between them. This CDR3 is built from 12 residues. In germline, CDR1 is DFQATT, CDR2 SNEGSKA (reference sequence). The CDR3 DNA reads as TGCAGTGCTAGCGATAATTCCTACGAGCAGTACTTC. The encoded protein is CSASDNSYEQYF.

This clonotype was seen a handful of times. CDR3 sequence reads: CSVGGYNEQFF. For the CDR3, the DNA is TGCAGTGTGGGGGGTTACAATGAGCAGTTCTTC. V is TRBV20-1 and J is TRBJ2-1; possibly TRBD2 for D (6 bases). Trimming took 7 bases from V and 4 from J, leaving 8 bases between them. The CDR3 contains 11 residues. Germline CDR1 DFQATT, CDR2 SNEGSKA (reference sequence).

The sample holds a few counts of this clonotype. The rearrangement joins TRBV12-3 or TRBV12-4 to TRBJ1-6, with D perhaps TRBD1 (5 bases). The CDR3 length is 16 residues. V lost 5 bases and J 6 bases, leaving 17 bases between the germline ends. The CDR3 coding sequence is TGTGCCAGCAGTCTTGGGTGGACACAGGCTAATTCACCCCTCCACTTT. Protein product: CASSLGWTQANSPLHF.